This TCR beta chain stems from a study of cytomegalovirus exposure and HLA in healthy donors. In regard to this clone: Its antigen is undetermined.

Researchers ran the PCR with 60 Vbeta and 13 Jbeta primers. Assay used: immunoSEQ multiplex PCR; TCRdb lists only in-frame clones, some missing. The repertoire includes fewer than 200,000 clones, around 68% of them detected once, and about 1.6% sits in the top ten. Study-wide points: In a later analysis, at a false discovery rate of 0.05, 15,000 to 20,000 TCR beta sequences matched HLA alleles. In vitro, three CMV-associated chains proved specific for CMV antigens. Based on reports, TCR beta sequences accurately predicted HLA-A and HLA-B alleles for most subjects. No immune exposure information besides CMV serostatus was available.

Germline V gene lookup returns CDR1 SGHAT and CDR2 FQNNGV. J gave up 4 bases and V 1 base, and 5 bases lay outside the gene matches. The CDR3 is 17 residues long. The TCR sequence derives from a girl aged 10-17 years in good health and CMV-seronegative. The chain is built from TRBV11-2 and TRBJ2-3; 13 bases align to TRBD2. The sequencing sample was made of PBMCs. The CDR3 region has the DNA TGTGCCAGCAGCTTAGGTAGACTAGCGGGGGGCCCAGATACGCAGTATTTT. It specifies CASSLGRLAGGPDTQYF.